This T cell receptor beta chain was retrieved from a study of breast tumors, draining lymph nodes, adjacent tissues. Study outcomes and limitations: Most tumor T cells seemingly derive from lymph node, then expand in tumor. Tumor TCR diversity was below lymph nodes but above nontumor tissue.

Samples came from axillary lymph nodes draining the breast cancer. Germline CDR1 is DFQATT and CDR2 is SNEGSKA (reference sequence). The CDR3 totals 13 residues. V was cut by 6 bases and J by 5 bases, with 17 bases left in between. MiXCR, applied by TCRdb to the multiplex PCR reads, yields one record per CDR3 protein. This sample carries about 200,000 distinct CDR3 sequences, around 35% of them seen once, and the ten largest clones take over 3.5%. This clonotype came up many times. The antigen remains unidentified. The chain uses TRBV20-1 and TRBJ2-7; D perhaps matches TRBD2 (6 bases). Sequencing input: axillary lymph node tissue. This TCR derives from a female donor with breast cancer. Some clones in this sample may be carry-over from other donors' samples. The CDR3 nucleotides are TGCAGTGCGGAGGCGGGATTCCCCGACGAGCAGTACTTC. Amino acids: CSAEAGFPDEQYF.